This is a list of T cell receptor beta chains from one sample in a study of blood T cells in healthy people across ages. One entry per CDR3 protein results from TCRdb running MiXCR on the 5' RACE reads. The data contain 980,000 or so distinct CDR3 sequences, around 48% of them seen just once; the ten biggest clones take up around 15%. Sequenced: blood. The receptors were sampled from a man aged 25-45 years in good health. Both conserved end residues are part of each CDR3. The D gene is left open where the match is weak. Clone size appears in some rows only: once, few, many, or a class for an expanded clone.

j_call v_call clone_size d_call cdr3_length cdr3_nt cdr3_aa
TRBJ1-2 TRBV12-3/TRBV12-4 once . 13 TGTGCTAGCAGTTTATCGGGGTCTCAAGGCTACACCTTC CASSLSGSQGYTF
TRBJ2-2 TRBV28 . TRBD1 16 TGTGCCAGCACCGACGGACAGGGGGCGCGAACCGGGGAGCTGTTTTTT CASTDGQGARTGELFF
TRBJ2-1 TRBV18 few . 14 TGTGCCAGCTCACCCCAAGGACACTCCAATGAGCAGTTCTTC CASSPQGHSNEQFF
TRBJ2-3 TRBV11-2 . TRBD2 18 TGTGCCAGCAGCTTTCAGGGAACTAGCGGGACCAGCACAGATACGCAGTATTTT CASSFQGTSGTSTDTQYF
TRBJ1-2 TRBV4-1 . TRBD1 15 TGCGCCAGCAGCCCTTTGACAGGGGGCGACTATGGCTACACCTTC CASSPLTGGDYGYTF
TRBJ2-3 TRBV15 once TRBD2 17 TGTGCCACCAGCAGAGATTATAGCGGGGGGGCGGCAGATACGCAGTATTTT CATSRDYSGGAADTQYF
TRBJ1-2 TRBV29-1 . . 10 TGCAGCGTTGACAGCTATGGCAACACCTTC CSVDSYGNTF
TRBJ2-1 TRBV20-1 . TRBD2 18 TGCAGTGCTAGAGCGGGATCTAGCGGGGGGTTAGGGTACAATGAGCAGTTCTTC CSARAGSSGGLGYNEQFF
TRBJ1-1 TRBV12-3/TRBV12-4 many . 14 TGTGCCAGCAGTTTGGGAGGCAGGGTAGCTGAAGCTTTCTTT CASSLGGRVAEAFF
TRBJ2-3 TRBV6-1 . . 14 TGTGCCAGCAGCGACAAGGGATACACAGATACGCAGTATTTT CASSDKGYTDTQYF
TRBJ2-3 TRBV12-3/TRBV12-4 few TRBD1 17 TGTGCCAGCAGTTCAGAATCGACAGGGTCAGGCACAGATACGCAGTATTTT CASSSESTGSGTDTQYF
TRBJ2-5 TRBV20-1 few TRBD2 14 TGCAGTGCTCCCAGCGGGGGGGCCTCGGAGACCCAGTACTTC CSAPSGGASETQYF
TRBJ1-2 TRBV2 . . 18 TGTGCCAGCAGTGAAGAGATTCAGGGACTAGTGGTTATTGGGGGCTACACCTTC CASSEEIQGLVVIGGYTF
TRBJ1-4 TRBV20-1 . . 11 TGCAGTGCCCGTTCTAGGGAAAAACTGTTTTTT CSARSREKLFF
TRBJ2-3 TRBV5-1 . . 14 TGCGCCAGCAGCTTGGAGGTCAGCACAGATACGCAGTATTTT CASSLEVSTDTQYF
TRBJ2-1 TRBV5-1 few . 15 TGTGCCAGCAGCTTACAGGGTGGAAGTTACAATGAGCAGTTCTTC CASSLQGGSYNEQFF
TRBJ2-2 TRBV7-9 . . 13 TGTGCCAGCAGCTTATATTCGACCGGGGAGCTGTTTTTT CASSLYSTGELFF
TRBJ2-5 TRBV5-1 . . 12 TGCGCCAGCAGCTTAACGGTGGAGACCCAGTACTTC CASSLTVETQYF
TRBJ2-1 TRBV6-6 . TRBD1 15 TGTGCCAGCAGTTACACCGGACAGGGCAGCAATGAGCAGTTCTTC CASSYTGQGSNEQFF
TRBJ2-7 TRBV7-3 . TRBD2 17 TGTGCCAGCAGCTTCTATTCGGGACTAGCGGGGGCCTACGAGCAGTACTTC CASSFYSGLAGAYEQYF
TRBJ2-7 TRBV20-1 . TRBD1 14 TGCAGTGCCCCACCGGGGACAGGGTACTACGAGCAGTACTTC CSAPPGTGYYEQYF
TRBJ2-7 TRBV18 many TRBD1 17 TGTGCCAGCTCACCACTTCGCATAGGACAGGCTAGCTACGAGCAGTACTTC CASSPLRIGQASYEQYF
TRBJ2-7 TRBV27 few . 15 TGTGCCAGCAGTTCAGACTACAGGGATAACTACGAGCAGTACTTC CASSSDYRDNYEQYF
TRBJ1-2 TRBV7-9 . . 14 TGTGCCAGCAGCCCAACCCACAGGGCTGATGGCTACACCTTC CASSPTHRADGYTF
TRBJ2-1 TRBV2 many . 16 TGTGCCAGCAGTGTTCAAGGAGTGGTCAAGGGCAATGAGCAGTTCTTC CASSVQGVVKGNEQFF
TRBJ1-4 TRBV29-1 . TRBD1 12 TGCAGCGTCCGACAGGGGAGGGAAAAACTGTTTTTT CSVRQGREKLFF
TRBJ2-7 TRBV7-9 . TRBD1 12 TGTGTCAGCACCACGGGACAGAACGAGCAGTACTTC CVSTTGQNEQYF
TRBJ2-4 TRBV7-2 . . 15 TGTGCCAGCAGCTTAGTGTCTCCGACCAAAAACATTCAGTACTTC CASSLVSPTKNIQYF
TRBJ2-3 TRBV7-2 . TRBD2 13 TGTGCCAGCAGCCCCGGGACTACGAGTACGCAGTATTTT CASSPGTTSTQYF
TRBJ2-7 TRBV27 few . 13 TGTGCCAGCAGTTTATACTCGGGATACGAGCAGTACTTC CASSLYSGYEQYF
TRBJ1-2 TRBV4-3 . TRBD1 16 TGCGCCAGCAGCCAAGAAATCGGGACAGGGAGCTATGGCTACACCTTC CASSQEIGTGSYGYTF
TRBJ2-3 TRBV28 . . 18 TGTGCCAGCCCAAGTAGTGGGGAACGGCACTCTAGCACAGATACGCAGTATTTT CASPSSGERHSSTDTQYF
TRBJ1-2 TRBV7-2 once . 12 TGTGCCAGCAGCATCAGTGGGTCCGGCTACACCTTC CASSISGSGYTF
TRBJ2-3 TRBV7-8 . TRBD1 16 TGTGCCAGCAGCGCCCAACAGGGGGCTGCAACAGATACGCAGTATTTT CASSAQQGAATDTQYF
TRBJ2-1 TRBV7-2 . . 13 TGTGCCAGCAGCCCACGCCTTAGCAATGAGCATTTCTTC CASSPRLSNEHFF
TRBJ2-7 TRBV29-1 . . 15 TGCAGCGTTGAACTGTGGGACTCAGGGTACAATGAGCAGTACTTC CSVELWDSGYNEQYF
TRBJ1-2 TRBV3-1 few . 14 TGTGCCAGCAGCCAAGAATTGGGTTACTATGGCTACACCTTC CASSQELGYYGYTF
TRBJ2-1 TRBV20-1 many . 14 TGCAGTGCTAGGCCGGAGGTGGGGGCAGATGAGCAGTTCTTC CSARPEVGADEQFF
TRBJ2-1 TRBV29-1 . TRBD2 16 TGCAGCGTTGAAGACGGAGCTAGCGGGGGGGACAATGGGCAGTTCTTC CSVEDGASGGDNGQFF
TRBJ2-7 TRBV5-1 many TRBD1 15 TGCGCCAGCAGCTCGGGACAGGGGGCGCGATACGAGCAGTACTTC CASSSGQGARYEQYF
TRBJ1-5 TRBV7-2 few TRBD1 18 TGTGCCAGCAGCTTAGTGGGACAGGGATATGGAGACGATCAGCCCCAGCATTTT CASSLVGQGYGDDQPQHF
TRBJ2-7 TRBV5-6 . TRBD2 14 TGTGCCAGCAGCTTGCGCGGGGGTTACAATGAGCAGTACTTC CASSLRGGYNEQYF
TRBJ2-7 TRBV4-1 . TRBD1 15 TGCGCCAGCAGCCAAGGGACAGGGCCAACCTACGAGCAGTACTTC CASSQGTGPTYEQYF
TRBJ2-3 TRBV7-2 . TRBD2 16 TGTGCCAGCAGCTTAGGACTAGCGGGAAAGGCAGATACGCAGTATTTT CASSLGLAGKADTQYF
TRBJ2-4 TRBV7-9 . . 15 TGTGCCACAAGTGCAGGGGCGGGGGCCAAAAACATTCAGTACTTC CATSAGAGAKNIQYF
TRBJ2-4 TRBV27 . TRBD2 17 TGTGCCAGCAGTTTATACGATCCGGGAGGGGTCAAAAACATTCAGTACTTC CASSLYDPGGVKNIQYF
TRBJ2-1 TRBV4-3 . TRBD2 17 TGCGCCAGCAGCCAGGACCTGGGACTAGCGGGGGGGAATGAGCAGTTCTTC CASSQDLGLAGGNEQFF
TRBJ2-1 TRBV27 . TRBD1 17 TGTGCCAGCAGCAAGCAATCCGGGACAGGCGGGAACAATGAGCAGTTCTTC CASSKQSGTGGNNEQFF
TRBJ2-7 TRBV4-1 . TRBD1 15 TGCGCCAGCAGCGTTCCGGACAGGGGGCGCGACGAGCAGTACTTC CASSVPDRGRDEQYF
TRBJ2-1 TRBV29-1 . TRBD2 13 TGCAGCGTTGTATGGCGGGGGGTAAATGAGCAGTTCTTC CSVVWRGVNEQFF
TRBJ2-7 TRBV29-1 . . 14 TGCAGCGTCCGTGGGAGTTCGAGCTCCTACGAGCAGTACTTC CSVRGSSSSYEQYF
TRBJ1-1 TRBV20-1 . . 14 TGCAGTGCTAATTCGGACAGACTTAACACTGAAGCTTTCTTT CSANSDRLNTEAFF